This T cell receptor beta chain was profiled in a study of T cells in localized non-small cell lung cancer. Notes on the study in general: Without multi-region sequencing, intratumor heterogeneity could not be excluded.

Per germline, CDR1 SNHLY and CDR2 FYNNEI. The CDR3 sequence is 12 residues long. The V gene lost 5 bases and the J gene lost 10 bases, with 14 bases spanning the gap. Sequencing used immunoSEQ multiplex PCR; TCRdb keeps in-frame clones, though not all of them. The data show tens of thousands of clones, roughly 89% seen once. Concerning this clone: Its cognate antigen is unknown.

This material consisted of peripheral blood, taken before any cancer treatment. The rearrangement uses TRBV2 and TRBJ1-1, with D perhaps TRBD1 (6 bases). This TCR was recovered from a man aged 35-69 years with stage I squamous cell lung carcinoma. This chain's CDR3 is CASSQTGSGAFF. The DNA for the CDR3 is TGTGCCAGCAGTCAAACAGGGAGTGGAGCTTTCTTT.